These 16 T cell receptor beta chains were sequenced from one sample in a study of OX40 agonist ivuxolimab in advanced cancers. Measured with immunoSEQ multiplex PCR; TCRdb has only the in-frame clones, and not every one. This sample has 50,000 to 85,000 clones, with 85% found just once. Source: CD4+ or CD8+ T cells sorted from blood, taken in a trial of the OX40 agonist ivuxolimab. These receptors all come from an adult with an advanced solid tumor such as melanoma, head and neck, liver or kidney cancer.

This CDR3 is CASSYRTSGRGETQYF. As DNA, the CDR3 is TGTGCCAGCAGTTACAGGACTAGCGGGAGAGGGGAGACCCAGTACTTC. The rearrangement joins TRBV6-5 to TRBJ2-5; 13 bases match TRBD2. The CDR3 extends over 16 amino acids. Germline CDR1 is MNHEY and CDR2 is SVGAGI. V trimming: 2 bases; J trimming: 5 bases; junction bases outside the gene matches: 5.

The chain joins TRBV18 to TRBJ1-1; D is uncertain. This CDR3 is 15 amino acids long. Germline CDR1 reads KGHSH; CDR2 reads LQKENI. Trimming took off 1 base at V and 3 bases at J, with 12 bases between the two ends. CDR3: CASSPLAGPYTEAFF. For the CDR3, the DNA is TGTGCCAGCTCACCACTGGCGGGCCCCTACACTGAAGCTTTCTTT. Filled out from reference TRBV18 and TRBJ1-1, the complete variable domain reads NAGVMQNPRHLVRRRGQEARLRCSPMKGHSHVYWYRQLPEEGLKFMVYLQKENIIDESGMPKERFSAEFPKEGPSILRIQQVVRGDSAAYFCASSPLAGPYTEAFFGQGTRLTVV.

The CDR3 region has the DNA TGTGCCAGTAGTACGACCAGCAGCTCTGGAAACACCATATATTTT. This codes for CASSTTSSSGNTIYF. V usage is TRBV19 and J usage is TRBJ1-3, with no clear D. The CDR3 has 15 amino acids. With 4 bases removed from V and 0 bases from J, the gap between germline ends came to 10 bases. The germline V gene encodes CDR1 LNHDA and CDR2 SQIVND (reference sequence).

The CDR3 DNA reads TGTGCCAGTAGCTCACGACAGTTCAGAAGCTCCTACGAGCAGTACTTC. Its protein is CASSSRQFRSSYEQYF. The rearrangement joins TRBV19 to TRBJ2-7; TRBD1 might be the D (5 bases). Trimming took off 6 bases at V and 0 bases at J, with 18 bases between the two ends. Germline V CDR1 and CDR2: LNHDA, SQIVND (reference sequence). CDR3 length equals 16 residues.

This clone came up a few times. This chain uses TRBV28 with TRBJ1-5; D might be TRBD1 (6 bases). Germline V gene data show CDR1 as MDHEN and CDR2 as SYDVKM. The CDR3 extends over 14 amino acids. V was pared by 2 bases and J by 4 bases, with 9 bases between. CDR3 nucleotide sequence: TGTGCCAGCAGTTTAGCAGGGGTAAATCAGCCCCAGCATTTT. This gives the protein CASSLAGVNQPQHF.

A single count supports this clone. The CDR3 protein is CASSELEPRDQETQYF. CDR3 nucleotides: TGCGCCAGCAGTGAGTTGGAGCCCCGAGACCAAGAGACCCAGTACTTC. The chain uses TRBV10-2 and TRBJ2-5; D is ambiguous. V lost 1 base to trimming and J lost 0 bases, with 12 bases between them. The germline V gene encodes CDR1 WSHSY and CDR2 SAAADI. There are 16 residues in the CDR3.

This clone was seen only a few times. The chain is built from TRBV19 and TRBJ2-7; 7 bases agree with TRBD1. Losses at the gene ends were 5 bases for V and 7 bases for J; bases not matched to a gene: 11. This CDR3 has 14 residues. The germline V gene encodes CDR1 LNHDA and CDR2 SQIVND (reference sequence). CDR3 in amino acids: CASSLGTANGEQYF. The CDR3 DNA sequence: TGTGCCAGTAGTTTAGGGACAGCTAACGGGGAGCAGTACTTC. Filled out from reference TRBV19 and TRBJ2-7, the complete variable domain reads DGGITQSPKYLFRKEGQNVTLSCEQNLNHDAMYWYRQDPGQGLRLIYYSQIVNDFQKGDIAEGYSVSREKKESFPLTVTSAQKNPTAFYLCASSLGTANGEQYFGPGTRLTVT.

This chain links TRBV7-9 with TRBJ2-5; TRBD2 agrees at 13 bases. J gave up 5 bases and V 3 bases, and 9 bases lay outside the gene matches. Germline CDR1 and CDR2: SEHNR and FQNEAQ (reference sequence). The length of the CDR3 is 17 residues. The CDR3 loop is CASSFTGTSGEKETQYF. The CDR3 DNA follows: TGTGCCAGCAGCTTCACCGGGACTAGCGGGGAGAAGGAGACCCAGTACTTC.

The chain carries TRBV11-1 and TRBJ2-4; D ambiguous. The CDR3 has 11 amino acids. The germline gives CDR1 SGHAT, CDR2 FQDESV (reference sequence). Trimming pared 1 base from V and 6 bases from J, leaving 1 base between. CDR3 nucleotides: TGTGCCAGCAGCTTAGGAAACATTCAGTACTTC. The encoded protein is CASSLGNIQYF.

This clone was observed once. The V and J genes are TRBV5-4 and TRBJ2-5; TRBD1 matches 8 bases. In germline, CDR1 is SGHNT, CDR2 YYREEE (reference sequence). There are 15 residues in the CDR3. J was trimmed by 4 bases and V by 0 bases; bases with no gene match: 5. The CDR3 DNA is TGTGCCAGCAGCTTGGGTGGCGACAGGGGAGAGACCCAGTACTTC. Its translation: CASSLGGDRGETQYF. The entire variable domain, with the rest obtained from reference TRBV5-4 and TRBJ2-5, is as follows: ETGVTQSPTHLIKTRGQQVTLRCSSQSGHNTVSWYQQALGQGPQFIFQYYREEENGRGNFPPRFSGLQFPNYSSELNVNALELDDSALYLCASSLGGDRGETQYFGPGTRLLVL.

CDR3 sequence reads: CASSPTGSGNTIYF. CDR3 sequence (DNA): TGTGCCAGCAGCCCCACAGGGAGCGGAAACACCATATATTTT. This sequence joins TRBV11-2 and TRBJ1-3; D is possibly TRBD1 (6 bases). The V end was cut by 5 bases, the J end by 4 bases, with 12 bases between. Germline V gives CDR1 SGHAT, CDR2 FQNNGV. This CDR3 spans 14 amino acids.

The V and J genes are TRBV12-2 and TRBJ2-4; the D call of TRBD2 is as the table states it, not checked on the DNA. TRBV12-2 is listed as a pseudogene. The CDR3 extends over 16 amino acids. In nucleotides, the CDR3 is TGTGCAAGTCGCTTACGGCGGAGTCGGGCCAAAAACATTCAGTACTTC. As protein: CASRLRRSRAKNIQYF.

This clone has a handful of counts. The rearrangement links TRBV19 to TRBJ1-3; TRBD1 might be the D (5 bases). V gave up 3 bases and J gave up 0 bases, with 15 bases separating them. The germline CDR1 and CDR2 sequences are LNHDA and SQIVND (reference sequence). The CDR3 is 17 residues long. CDR3 residues: CASSMARGADSGNTIYF. DNA for the CDR3: TGTGCCAGTAGTATGGCGCGTGGGGCTGACTCTGGAAACACCATATATTTT.

The rearrangement links TRBV2 to TRBJ1-1; D uncertain. The CDR3 spans 14 residues. Germline CDR1 reads SNHLY; CDR2 reads FYNNEI. V was pared by 6 bases and J by 2 bases, with 13 bases between. In DNA, the CDR3 is TGTGCCAGCAGATTAGAGAACGGCAACACTGAAGCTTTCTTT. Amino acid sequence: CASRLENGNTEAFF. Supplemented by reference TRBV2 and TRBJ1-1, the full variable domain reads EPEVTQTPSHQVTQMGQEVILRCVPISNHLYFYWYRQILGQKVEFLVSFYNNEISEKSEIFDDQFSVERPDGSNFTLKIRSTKLEDSAMYFCASRLENGNTEAFFGQGTRLTVV.

V is TRBV11-2 and J is TRBJ1-1; D may be TRBD1 (6 bases). The germline V gene has CDR1 SGHAT and CDR2 FQNNGV. Trimming removed 7 bases from V and 4 bases from J, with 19 bases in between. The CDR3 is 15 residues long. For the CDR3, the DNA is TGTGCCAGCACCCTCGTACAGGGTGTGAGCACTGAAGCTTTCTTT. It yields the protein CASTLVQGVSTEAFF.

The rearrangement links TRBV18 to TRBJ1-1, with D maybe TRBD1 (6 bases). This CDR3 contains 17 residues. Trimming took 3 bases from V and 7 from J, leaving 24 bases between them. The germline CDR1 and CDR2 sequences are KGHSH and LQKENI. The CDR3 region has the DNA TGTGCCAGCTCACCCCGGGATGACAGCCGGGGGGGCAGTGAAGCTTTCTTT. Translated: CASSPRDDSRGGSEAFF.